These 23 T cell receptor beta chains were all obtained from the same sample, sequenced in a study of blood T cell repertoires in COVID-19. TCRdb's table, derived via immunoSEQ multiplex PCR, lists solely in-frame clones and lacks some. The table lists 210,000 or so clones, about nine tenths of them singletons, with 2% to 3% in the top ten. The sequenced sample was peripheral blood. The receptors here all came from a man aged 30 to 45 with COVID-19, enrolled during active disease.

The chain couples TRBV27 to TRBJ2-7, with 7 nucleotides matching TRBD1. The CDR3 covers 14 residues. V shed 4 bases and J 3 bases; nucleotides not matched to a gene: 6. Germline values: CDR1 MNHEY, CDR2 SMNVEV (reference sequence). The CDR3 sequence is CASSYRGLLYEQYF. CDR3 coding DNA: TGTGCCAGCAGTTACAGGGGTCTCCTCTACGAGCAGTACTTC.

This rearrangement joins TRBV6-5 to TRBJ1-2; D possibly corresponds to TRBD1 (5 bases). V dropped 7 bases and J dropped 9 bases, with 21 bases sitting between them. This CDR3 is built from 14 residues. Germline CDR1 is MNHEY and CDR2 is SVGAGI. CDR3 bases: TGTGCCAGCAACATAAGTCCGGCCGGGGGACGCTACACCTTC. It encodes CASNISPAGGRYTF.

The J gene is TRBJ2-2, the V gene TRBV28, with D perhaps matching TRBD1 (9 bases). Germline CDR1 and CDR2: MDHEN and SYDVKM. The CDR3 loop spans 19 amino acids. Deletions cut 3 bases from V and 5 bases from J, with 25 bases between. DNA for the CDR3: TGTGCCAGCAGTTTTTTAGGACAGGGGTCCCCGGGGGGGACCGGGGAGCTGTTTTTT. This gives the protein CASSFLGQGSPGGTGELFF.

V is TRBV10-3 and J is TRBJ1-3; D is ambiguous. The germline CDR1 and CDR2 sequences are ENHRY and SYGVKD. The CDR3 spans 13 residues. V was clipped by 4 bases and J by 1 base, with 5 bases between them. CDR3 residues: CAISGESGNTIYF. DNA of the CDR3: TGTGCCATCAGTGGAGAGTCTGGAAACACCATATATTTT.

The chain recombines TRBV24-1 with TRBJ2-2; D is unclear. The germline V gene encodes CDR1 KGHDR and CDR2 SFDVKD. The CDR3 is 15 amino acids. Trimming left V 5 bases short and J 2 bases short, with 11 bases between. The CDR3 nucleotides read TGTGCCACCAGTGGAGGTGGCAGAAACACCGGGGAGCTGTTTTTT. It encodes CATSGGGRNTGELFF.

The chain uses TRBV6-2 or TRBV6-3 and TRBJ2-7, with 7 bases fitting TRBD1. V lost 6 bases to trimming and J lost 2 bases; unmatched junction nucleotides: 10. This CDR3 has 15 amino acids. Germline values: CDR1 MNHEY, CDR2 SVGEGT. This CDR3 is CASSRRMGQTYEQYF. The CDR3 nucleotides are TGTGCCAGCAGCCGCCGAATGGGACAGACCTACGAGCAGTACTTC.

The chain links TRBV28 to TRBJ1-4, with 9 bases lining up with TRBD1. V lost 2 bases, J lost 4 bases, and 5 bases stayed unmatched. The CDR3 has 16 amino acids. Germline V gives CDR1 MDHEN, CDR2 SYDVKM. CDR3 region: CASSLPPGQGNEKLFF. The CDR3 DNA is TGTGCCAGCAGTTTACCCCCGGGACAGGGTAATGAAAAACTGTTTTTT.

The chain links TRBV10-3 to TRBJ2-5, with 10 nucleotides matching TRBD1. CDR1 is ENHRY and CDR2 is SYGVKD in the germline V gene. The junction had 11 bases not matched to a gene; V was cut back by 10 bases and J by 3 bases. CDR3 length: 15 residues. CDR3: CAKKRQGAVEETQYF. The CDR3 coding sequence is TGTGCCAAGAAAAGACAGGGGGCTGTGGAAGAGACCCAGTACTTC.

The chain has TRBV10-3 and TRBJ2-7; tentative D call: TRBD1 (6 bases). The CDR3 covers 15 residues. Trimming stripped 2 bases from V and 0 bases from J, with 11 bases between. Germline V gene data show CDR1 as ENHRY and CDR2 as SYGVKD. CDR3 sequence (DNA): TGTGCCATCAGTGAGGCAGGGGCGTTCTCCTACGAGCAGTACTTC. Translating gives CAISEAGAFSYEQYF.

This chain connects TRBV7-2 to TRBJ2-7, with 11 positions matching TRBD1. The better agreement between TRBJ2-1 and the DNA end casts doubt on the J call. Germline lookup yields CDR1 SGHTA and CDR2 FQGNSA. The CDR3 has 15 residues. CDR3 amino acids: CASSRRDRGMDEQFF. Here the CDR3 DNA reads TGTGCCAGCAGTCGCCGGGACAGGGGGATGGATGAGCAGTTCTTC.

There are a few counts of this clone. The rearrangement joins TRBV6-4 to TRBJ1-1, with 8 bases lining up with TRBD1. The ends lost 6 bases at V and 5 bases at J; junction bases unmatched: 8. The CDR3 spans 14 residues. In germline, CDR1 is MRHNA, CDR2 SNTAGT. The CDR3 region is CASRDTDRATEAFF. The DNA for the CDR3 is TGTGCCAGCAGGGACACGGACAGGGCAACTGAAGCTTTCTTT.

The rearrangement links TRBV9 to TRBJ2-7; a weak D match, TRBD1 (7 bases). The germline V gene has CDR1 SGDLS and CDR2 YYNGEE. This CDR3 region has 13 residues. V lost 2 bases to trimming and J lost 7 bases, with 13 bases between them. CDR3: CASSVGDSGEQYF. The CDR3 DNA follows: TGTGCCAGCAGCGTTGGGGACAGCGGGGAGCAGTACTTC.

This chain uses TRBV7-3 with TRBJ1-2; 8 nucleotides match TRBD1. Trimming removed 4 bases from V and 8 bases from J; junction bases left unmatched: 3. The CDR3 totals 12 residues. Per germline, CDR1 SGHTA and CDR2 FQGTGA. The DNA for the CDR3 is TGTGCCAGCAGCTCGACAGGGGTAGGCTACACCTTC. Its protein product is CASSSTGVGYTF.

The rearrangement joins TRBV6-5 to TRBJ1-4, with a possible D match to TRBD1 (5 bases). Germline V gene sequence: CDR1 MNHEY, CDR2 SVGAGI. V gave up 2 bases and J gave up 3 bases, with 10 bases separating them. This CDR3 region has 15 residues. The CDR3, as DNA: TGTGCCAGCAGTTACCGGGGGGGAGCTAATGAAAAACTGTTTTTT. This translates into CASSYRGGANEKLFF.

This chain uses TRBV18 with TRBJ2-7; D possibly corresponds to TRBD1 (7 bases). Germline V gene data show CDR1 as KGHSH and CDR2 as LQKENI. V was pared by 0 bases and J by 5 bases, with 14 bases between. CDR3 length: 15 amino acids. Here the CDR3 DNA reads TGTGCCAGCTCACCACCAGGAGGGGGCGTAAACGAGCAGTACTTC. Encoded protein: CASSPPGGGVNEQYF.

The rearrangement uses TRBV24-1 and TRBJ2-1; 8 positions agree with TRBD1. CDR1 and CDR2 from the germline V gene are KGHDR and SFDVKD. The J segment lost 3 bases and the V segment lost 5 bases, leaving 8 bases of the junction unmatched. This CDR3 is 16 amino acids long. CDR3 bases: TGTGCCACCAGTGCCGGATGGACAGGGCACTACAATGAGCAGTTCTTC. Translated: CATSAGWTGHYNEQFF.

Worth noting for this clone: Other DNA sequences in the same sample also yield this CDR3. The chain uses TRBV18 and TRBJ1-1; TRBD1 is a possible D gene (6 bases). This CDR3 region has 13 residues. Germline lookup yields CDR1 KGHSH and CDR2 LQKENI. Trimming removed 4 bases from V and 4 bases from J, with 10 bases in between. CDR3 DNA: TGTGCCAGCTCACGAGGGGGTGGCACTGAAGCTTTCTTT. It is translated as CASSRGGGTEAFF.

The V call is TRBV27, the J call TRBJ2-7, with a possible D match to TRBD1 (5 bases). CDR1 is MNHEY, CDR2 SMNVEV, per germline (reference sequence). This CDR3 has 14 amino acids. Trimming cost V 7 bases and J 7 bases, with 20 bases left between them. This CDR3 reads CASTPRGASREQYF. As DNA, the CDR3 is TGTGCCAGCACTCCCCGTGGGGCTTCAAGGGAGCAGTACTTC.

This rearrangement joins TRBV4-2 to TRBJ1-1; D unclear. Trimming shortened V by 4 bases and J by 4 bases, and 4 bases separated the two germline ends. CDR3 length: 11 residues. In germline, CDR1 is LGHNA, CDR2 YNFKEQ. The CDR3 sequence: CASSRATEAFF. CDR3 in DNA: TGTGCCAGCAGCCGGGCCACTGAAGCTTTCTTT.

This chain links TRBV15 with TRBJ2-7; D is undetermined. CDR1 is LNHNV and CDR2 is YYDKDF in the germline V gene (reference sequence). This CDR3 region has 14 residues. V lost 0 bases and J lost 7, with 13 bases in between. CDR3: CATSRDASVAEQYF. The CDR3 region has the DNA TGTGCCACCAGCAGAGATGCCTCCGTGGCAGAGCAGTACTTC. The whole variable domain, filled in from reference TRBV15 and TRBJ2-7, reads DAMVIQNPRYQVTQFGKPVTLSCSQTLNHNVMYWYQQKSSQAPKLLFHYYDKDFNNEADTPDNFQSRRPNTSFCFLDIRSPGLGDTAMYLCATSRDASVAEQYFGPGTRLTVT.

The DNA of the CDR3 is TGTGCCAGCAGTTACGCTACCGGCACTGAAGCTTTCTTT. Protein: CASSYATGTEAFF. The chain couples TRBV6-5 to TRBJ1-1, with D uncertain. Germline assignment: CDR1 MNHEY and CDR2 SVGAGI. The CDR3 sequence is 13 residues long. The V gene lost 2 bases and the J gene lost 4 bases, with 8 bases spanning the gap.

The chain uses TRBV24-1 and TRBJ2-7, with 9 bases matching TRBD1. Germline-derived CDR1 and CDR2 are KGHDR and SFDVKD. The CDR3 runs 18 residues. The junction had 15 bases not matched to a gene; V was cut back by 2 bases and J by 5 bases. The CDR3 sequence: CATSDCSPRDREANEQYF. The CDR3 DNA reads as TGTGCCACCAGTGATTGTTCACCCCGGGACAGGGAGGCTAACGAGCAGTACTTC.

The CDR3 here is CSATSTYEQYF. The DNA of the CDR3 is TGCAGTGCTACTAGTACCTACGAGCAGTACTTC. The chain has TRBV20-1 and TRBJ2-7, with unresolved D. The germline V gene has CDR1 DFQATT and CDR2 SNEGSKA (reference sequence). Trimming shortened V by 4 bases and J by 2 bases, and 6 bases separated the two germline ends. The CDR3 covers 11 residues.